This T cell receptor beta chain stems from a study of cytomegalovirus exposure and HLA in healthy donors. Whole-study results and caveats: Reported findings show TCR beta sequences accurately forecast HLA-A and HLA-B alleles in most subjects. Among TCR beta chains of equal frequency, HLA-associated ones were more clonally expanded in a later analysis. Three chains linked to CMV were shown in vitro to be specific for CMV antigens. A later analysis found most CMV-associated TCR beta chains apparently HLA-restricted.

Germline V gene lookup returns CDR1 SGHNT and CDR2 YENEEA. V lost 3 bases to trimming and J lost 6 bases, with 11 bases between them. CDR3 length: 14 residues. As concerns this clone: Its specificity is not known.

In the PCR, 60 Vbeta and 13 Jbeta primers were used. Using immunoSEQ multiplex PCR, the repertoire was profiled, and TCRdb retains in-frame clones only, with some absent. This sample has approximately 150,000 clones, with nearly 80% found just once. The specimen sequenced was PBMCs. The chain combines TRBV11-3 with TRBJ2-2, with TRBD2 as a possible D gene (5 bases). This TCR derives from a man between 40 and 49 years old in good health and CMV-seropositive. The CDR3 region is CASSFSEGSGELFF. The CDR3 region has the DNA TGTGCCAGCAGCTTTAGCGAAGGATCCGGGGAGCTGTTTTTT.